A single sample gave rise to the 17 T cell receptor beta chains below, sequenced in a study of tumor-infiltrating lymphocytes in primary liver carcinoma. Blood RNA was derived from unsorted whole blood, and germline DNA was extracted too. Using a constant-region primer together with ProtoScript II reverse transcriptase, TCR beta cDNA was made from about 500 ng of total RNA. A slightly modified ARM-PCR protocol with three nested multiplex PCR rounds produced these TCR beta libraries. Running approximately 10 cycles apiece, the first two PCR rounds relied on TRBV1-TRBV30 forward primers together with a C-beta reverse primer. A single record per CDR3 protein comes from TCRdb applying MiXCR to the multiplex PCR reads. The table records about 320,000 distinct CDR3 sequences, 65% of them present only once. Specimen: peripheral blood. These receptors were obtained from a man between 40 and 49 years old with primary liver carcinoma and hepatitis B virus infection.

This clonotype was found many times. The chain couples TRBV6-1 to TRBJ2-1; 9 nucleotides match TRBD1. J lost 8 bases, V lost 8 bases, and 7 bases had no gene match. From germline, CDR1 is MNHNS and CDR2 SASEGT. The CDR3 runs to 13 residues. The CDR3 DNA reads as TGTGCCAGCGGCCTGGGACAGGGCTATGAGCAGTTCTTC. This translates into CASGLGQGYEQFF.

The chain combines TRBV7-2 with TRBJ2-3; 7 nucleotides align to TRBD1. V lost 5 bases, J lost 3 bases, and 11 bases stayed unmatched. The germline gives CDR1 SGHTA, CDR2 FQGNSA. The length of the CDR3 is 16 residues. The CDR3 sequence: CASSARQGGRTDTQYF. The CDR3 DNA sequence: TGTGCCAGCAGCGCCCGACAGGGCGGGCGAACAGATACGCAGTATTTT.

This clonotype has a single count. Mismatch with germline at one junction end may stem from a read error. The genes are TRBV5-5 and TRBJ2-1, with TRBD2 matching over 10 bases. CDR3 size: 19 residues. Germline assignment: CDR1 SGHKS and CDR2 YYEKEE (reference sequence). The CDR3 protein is CAGSLNVAGGPGVDNEQFF. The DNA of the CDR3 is TGTGCCGGCAGCTTAAATGTAGCGGGAGGACCTGGGGTAGACAATGAGCAGTTCTTC.

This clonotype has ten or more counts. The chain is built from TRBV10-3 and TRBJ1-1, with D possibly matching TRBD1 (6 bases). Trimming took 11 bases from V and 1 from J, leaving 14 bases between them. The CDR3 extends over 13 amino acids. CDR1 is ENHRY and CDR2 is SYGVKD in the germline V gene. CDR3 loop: CASSRDTNTEAFF. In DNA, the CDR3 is TGTGCCTCGTCCCGGGACACGAACACTGAAGCTTTCTTT.

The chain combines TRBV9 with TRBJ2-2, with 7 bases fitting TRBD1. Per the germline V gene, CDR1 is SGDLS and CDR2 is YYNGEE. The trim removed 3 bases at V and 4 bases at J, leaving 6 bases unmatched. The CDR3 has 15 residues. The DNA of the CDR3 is TGTGCCAGCAGCGGACCCGGGACAGTCACCGGGGAGCTGTTTTTT. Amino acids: CASSGPGTVTGELFF.

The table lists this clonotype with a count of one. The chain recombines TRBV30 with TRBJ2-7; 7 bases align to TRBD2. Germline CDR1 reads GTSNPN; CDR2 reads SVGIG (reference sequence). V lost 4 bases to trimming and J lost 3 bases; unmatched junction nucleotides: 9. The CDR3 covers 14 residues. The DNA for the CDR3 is TGTGCCTGGAATGGGGAGGGTGTCCTCTACGAGCAGTACTTC. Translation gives CAWNGEGVLYEQYF.

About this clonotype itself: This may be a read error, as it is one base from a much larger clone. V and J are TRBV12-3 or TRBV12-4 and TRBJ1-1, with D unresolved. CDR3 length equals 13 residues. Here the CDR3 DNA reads TGTGCCTGCAGTTGGACGGGGAAAACTGAAGCTTTCTTT. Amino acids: CACSWTGKTEAFF.

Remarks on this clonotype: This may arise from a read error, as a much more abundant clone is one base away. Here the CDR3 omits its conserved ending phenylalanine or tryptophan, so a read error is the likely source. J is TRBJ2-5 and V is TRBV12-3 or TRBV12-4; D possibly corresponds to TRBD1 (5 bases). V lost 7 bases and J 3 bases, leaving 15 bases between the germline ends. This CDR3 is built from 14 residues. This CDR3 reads CASTALDREETQYL. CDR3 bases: TGTGCCAGCACCGCTCTCGACAGAGAAGAGACCCAGTACTTA.

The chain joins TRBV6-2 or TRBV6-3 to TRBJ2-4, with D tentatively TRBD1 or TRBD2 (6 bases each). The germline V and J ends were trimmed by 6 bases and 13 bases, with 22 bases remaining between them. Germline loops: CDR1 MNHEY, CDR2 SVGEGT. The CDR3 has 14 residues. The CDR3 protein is CASSPWGPGDTQYF. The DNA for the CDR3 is TGTGCCAGCAGCCCATGGGGGCCGGGGGACACCCAGTACTTC.

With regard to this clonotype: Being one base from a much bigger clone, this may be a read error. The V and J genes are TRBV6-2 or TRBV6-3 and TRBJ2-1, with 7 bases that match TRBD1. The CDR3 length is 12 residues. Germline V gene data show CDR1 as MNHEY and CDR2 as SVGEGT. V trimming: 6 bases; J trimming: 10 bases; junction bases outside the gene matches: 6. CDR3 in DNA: TGTGCCAGCAGCCCCGGGACAGAGGAGCAGTTCTTC. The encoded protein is CASSPGTEEQFF.

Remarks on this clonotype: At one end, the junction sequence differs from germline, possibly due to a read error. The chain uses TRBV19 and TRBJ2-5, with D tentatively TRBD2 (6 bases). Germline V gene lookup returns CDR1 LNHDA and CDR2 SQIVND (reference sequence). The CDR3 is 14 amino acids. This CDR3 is CVSSNSLRGETQYF. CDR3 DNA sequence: TGTGTCAGTAGTAACTCACTGCGGGGCGAGACCCAGTACTTC. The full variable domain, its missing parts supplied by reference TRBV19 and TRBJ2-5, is DGGITQSPKYLFRKEGQNVTLSCEQNLNHDAMYWYRQDPGQGLRLIYYSQIVNDFQKGDIAEGYSVSREKKESFPLTVTSAQKNPTAFYLCVSSNSLRGETQYFGPGTRLLVL.

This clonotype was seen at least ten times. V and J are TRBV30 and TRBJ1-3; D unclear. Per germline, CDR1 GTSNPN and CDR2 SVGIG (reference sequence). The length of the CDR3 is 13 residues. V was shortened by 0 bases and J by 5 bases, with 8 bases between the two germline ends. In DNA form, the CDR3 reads TGTGCCTGGAGTGTAAATGGCCGAAACACCATATATTTT. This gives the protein CAWSVNGRNTIYF.

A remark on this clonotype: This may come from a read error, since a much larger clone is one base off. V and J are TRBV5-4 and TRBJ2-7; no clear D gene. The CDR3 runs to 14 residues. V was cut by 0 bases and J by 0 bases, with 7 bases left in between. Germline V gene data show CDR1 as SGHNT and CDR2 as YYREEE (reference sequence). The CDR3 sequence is CASSLADFSYEQYF. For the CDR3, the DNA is TGTGCCAGCAGCTTGGCCGATTTCTCCTACGAGCAGTACTTC.

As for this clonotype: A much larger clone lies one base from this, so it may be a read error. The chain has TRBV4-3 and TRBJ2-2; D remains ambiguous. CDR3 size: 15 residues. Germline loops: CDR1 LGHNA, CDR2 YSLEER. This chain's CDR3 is CASSLKHDNTRELFF. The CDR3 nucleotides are TGCGCCAGCAGCCTGAAGCATGATAACACCAGGGAGCTGTTTTTT.

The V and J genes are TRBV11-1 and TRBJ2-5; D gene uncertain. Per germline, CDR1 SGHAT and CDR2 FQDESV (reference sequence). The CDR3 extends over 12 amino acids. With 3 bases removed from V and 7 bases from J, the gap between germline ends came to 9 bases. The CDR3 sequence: CASSLKIGTQYF. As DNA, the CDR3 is TGTGCCAGCAGCTTGAAAATCGGGACCCAGTACTTC.

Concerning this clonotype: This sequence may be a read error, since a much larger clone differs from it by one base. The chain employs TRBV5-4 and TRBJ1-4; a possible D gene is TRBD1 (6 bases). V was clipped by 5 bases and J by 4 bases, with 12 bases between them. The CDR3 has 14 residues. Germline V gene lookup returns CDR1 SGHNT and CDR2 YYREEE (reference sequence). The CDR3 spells CASRTRTVNEKLFF. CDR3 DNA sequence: TGTGCCAGCAGGACCAGGACAGTTAATGAAAAACTGTTTTTT.

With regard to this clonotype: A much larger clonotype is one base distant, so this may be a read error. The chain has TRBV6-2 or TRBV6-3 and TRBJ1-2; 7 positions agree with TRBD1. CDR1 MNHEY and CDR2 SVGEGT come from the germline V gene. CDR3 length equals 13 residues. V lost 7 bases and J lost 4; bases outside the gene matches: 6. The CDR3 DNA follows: TGTGCCAGCAACTACAGGGGACCCTATGGCTACACCTTC. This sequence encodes CASNYRGPYGYTF.